This T cell receptor beta chain was documented in a study of shared clonotypes between healthy human individuals. Overall study: The donor pool was made up of a couple of women and a few men aged 18 to 49.

This clone has a handful of counts. Its antigen is unidentified. Study outcomes and limitations: Rarefaction revealed incomplete sorted-subset sequencing despite large depth. Investigators expected sequencing depth to affect clonotype sharing among donors.

Germline lookup yields CDR1 MNHNS and CDR2 SASEGT. CDR3 size: 11 residues. Trimming shortened V by 7 bases and J by 6 bases, and 7 bases separated the two germline ends. The assay was immunoSEQ multiplex PCR, and TCRdb's table has in-frame clones only and misses some. The sample includes roughly 2,500,000 clones, roughly 93% of them seen just once. This TCR was recovered from a man aged 18 to 29 in good health. Some clones in this sample may be carry-over from other donors' samples. Sequencing used naive CD4+ T cells from PBMCs. Subset of the sample: CD45RA+ positively selected. The rearrangement links TRBV6-1 to TRBJ1-5; D unresolved. The CDR3: CASKLGQPQHF. The CDR3 DNA reads as TGTGCCAGCAAATTGGGTCAGCCCCAGCATTTT.